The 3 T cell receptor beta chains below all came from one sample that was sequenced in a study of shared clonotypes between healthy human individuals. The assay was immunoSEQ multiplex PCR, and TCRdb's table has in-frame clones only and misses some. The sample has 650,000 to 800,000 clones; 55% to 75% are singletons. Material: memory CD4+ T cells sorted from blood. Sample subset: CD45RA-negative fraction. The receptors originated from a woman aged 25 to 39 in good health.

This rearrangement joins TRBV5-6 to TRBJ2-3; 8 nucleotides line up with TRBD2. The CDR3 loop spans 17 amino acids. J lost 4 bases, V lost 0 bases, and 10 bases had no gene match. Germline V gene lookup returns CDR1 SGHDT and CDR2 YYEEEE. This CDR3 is CASSLALAGGVSDTQYF. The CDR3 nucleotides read TGTGCCAGCAGCTTGGCGTTGGCGGGAGGTGTCTCAGATACGCAGTATTTT.

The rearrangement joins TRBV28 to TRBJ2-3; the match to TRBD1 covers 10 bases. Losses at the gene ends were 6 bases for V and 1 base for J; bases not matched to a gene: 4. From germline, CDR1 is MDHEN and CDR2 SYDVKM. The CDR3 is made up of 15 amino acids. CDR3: CASSSGTGGTDTQYF. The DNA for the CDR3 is TGTGCCAGCAGCTCCGGGACAGGGGGCACAGATACGCAGTATTTT. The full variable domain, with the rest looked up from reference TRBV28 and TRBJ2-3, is DVKVTQSSRYLVKRTGEKVFLECVQDMDHENMFWYRQDPGLGLRLIYFSYDVKMKEKGDIPEGYSVSREKKERFSLILESASTNQTSMYLCASSSGTGGTDTQYFGPGTRLTVL.

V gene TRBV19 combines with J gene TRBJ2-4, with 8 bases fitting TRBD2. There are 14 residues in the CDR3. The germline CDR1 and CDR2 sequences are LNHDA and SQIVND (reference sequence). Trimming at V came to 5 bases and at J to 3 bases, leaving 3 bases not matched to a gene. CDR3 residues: CASSPGGGKNIQYF. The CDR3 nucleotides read TGTGCCAGTAGTCCCGGGGGGGGCAAAAACATTCAGTACTTC.